Each of the 22 T cell receptor beta chains below was sequenced from the same sample in a study of blood T cell repertoires in COVID-19. Assay used: immunoSEQ multiplex PCR; TCRdb lists only in-frame clones, some missing. The table shows fewer than 60,000 clones, with approximately 80% occurring only once. Sequencing used peripheral blood. These receptors all stem from a man in his sixties with acute or convalescent COVID-19.

This chain links TRBV3-1 (or the pseudogene TRBV3-2) with TRBJ2-7; D possibly corresponds to TRBD1 (6 bases). V lost 7 bases and J 2 bases, leaving 9 bases between the germline ends. The CDR3 has 12 residues. Germline lookup yields CDR1 LGHDT and CDR2 YNNKEL (reference sequence). This CDR3 is CASTRGTYEQYF. As DNA, the CDR3 is TGTGCCAGCACGAGGGGGACCTACGAGCAGTACTTC.

This clone has only one observation. V gene TRBV30 combines with J gene TRBJ1-3, with unresolved D. V lost 0 bases to trimming and J lost 4 bases, with 7 bases between them. Germline CDR1 and CDR2: GTSNPN and SVGIG (reference sequence). CDR3 length: 13 amino acids. CDR3 region: CAWSVYGGNTIYF. CDR3 DNA: TGTGCCTGGAGTGTGTATGGCGGAAACACCATATATTTT. Filled out from reference TRBV30 and TRBJ1-3, the complete variable domain reads SQTIHQWPATLVQPVGSPLSLECTVEGTSNPNLYWYRQAAGRGLQLLFYSVGIGQISSEVPQNLSASRPQDRQFILSSKKLLLSDSGFYLCAWSVYGGNTIYFGEGSWLTVV.

This chain uses TRBV6-5 with TRBJ1-4; TRBD1 matches at 7 bases. V shed 5 bases, J shed 5 bases, and the junction held 5 bases outside the gene matches. The germline CDR1 and CDR2 sequences are MNHEY and SVGAGI. The CDR3 sequence is 14 residues long. The DNA for the CDR3 is TGTGCCAGCAGTCGACAGGGAAGAAATGAAAAACTGTTTTTT. Its protein is CASSRQGRNEKLFF.

The chain is built from TRBV2 and TRBJ1-2; a weak D match, TRBD1 (6 bases). The CDR3 has 14 amino acids. The V end lost 5 bases, the J end lost 8 bases, and 18 bases lay between the germline ends. Germline CDR1 and CDR2: SNHLY and FYNNEI. CDR3 bases: TGTGCCAGCAGTCCAGGACAGAGTCCGTTAGGCTACACCTTC. It translates to CASSPGQSPLGYTF. Full variable domain (rest looked up from reference TRBV2 and TRBJ1-2): EPEVTQTPSHQVTQMGQEVILRCVPISNHLYFYWYRQILGQKVEFLVSFYNNEISEKSEIFDDQFSVERPDGSNFTLKIRSTKLEDSAMYFCASSPGQSPLGYTFGSGTRLTVV.

This chain connects TRBV6-1 to TRBJ1-3, with D perhaps matching TRBD1 (6 bases). The CDR3 is 15 residues long. Trimming pared 3 bases from V and 1 base from J, leaving 10 bases between. CDR1 and CDR2 (germline): MNHNS, SASEGT. The CDR3, as DNA: TGTGCCAGCAGTGACCCGACAGGTTCTGGAAACACCATATATTTT. It encodes CASSDPTGSGNTIYF.

V and J are TRBV5-1 and TRBJ2-2; TRBD1 is a possible D gene (5 bases). Trimming left V 4 bases short and J 11 bases short, with 18 bases between. The CDR3 totals 14 residues. The V gene's germline CDR1 is SGHRS and CDR2 YFSETQ. For the CDR3, the DNA is TGCGCCAGCAGCCTCCACAGGAACGTAGGAGAGCTGTTTTTT. Amino acids: CASSLHRNVGELFF.

V and J are TRBV6-1 and TRBJ1-1; D unresolved. Germline V CDR1 and CDR2: MNHNS, SASEGT. V was cut by 1 base and J by 5 bases, with 8 bases left in between. This CDR3 has 13 amino acids. The CDR3: CASSEDLRTEAFF. The CDR3 coding sequence is TGTGCCAGCAGTGAAGATCTGAGGACTGAAGCTTTCTTT.

This clone was recorded once. The chain has TRBV11-2 and TRBJ1-1, with TRBD1 as a possible D gene (6 bases). This CDR3 is 14 amino acids long. V was shortened by 5 bases and J by 5 bases, with 15 bases between the two germline ends. The germline V gene has CDR1 SGHAT and CDR2 FQNNGV. The CDR3 loop reads CASSPGHMRTEAFF. In DNA, the CDR3 is TGTGCCAGCAGCCCGGGACATATGAGGACTGAAGCTTTCTTT.

This clone was detected only once. V and J are TRBV7-2 and TRBJ1-5; 7 bases are a match to TRBD1. The CDR3 is 16 residues long. Germline CDR1 SGHTA, CDR2 FQGNSA. Trimming at V came to 3 bases and at J to 2 bases, leaving 7 bases not matched to a gene. CDR3: CASSLQTGVGNQPQHF. CDR3 DNA sequence: TGTGCCAGCAGCTTGCAAACAGGGGTAGGCAATCAGCCCCAGCATTTT.

This clone was observed once. Here the CDR3 DNA reads TGTGCCTGGAGCCTGGGGGGGGATCAGCCCCAGCATTTT. It encodes CAWSLGGDQPQHF. This chain connects TRBV30 to TRBJ1-5; TRBD1 is a possible D gene (5 bases). Germline V gene data show CDR1 as GTSNPN and CDR2 as SVGIG (reference sequence). CDR3 length: 13 amino acids. Trimming cost V 3 bases and J 5 bases, with 11 bases left between them.

The rearrangement links TRBV10-3 to TRBJ1-1; D is possibly TRBD1 (6 bases). The CDR3 is 16 amino acids. The V end lost 0 bases, the J end lost 0 bases, and 11 bases lay between the germline ends. Per germline, CDR1 ENHRY and CDR2 SYGVKD. The CDR3 sequence: CAISESGHTMNTEAFF. CDR3 coding DNA: TGTGCCATCAGTGAGTCGGGACACACTATGAACACTGAAGCTTTCTTT.

The chain is built from TRBV4-1 and TRBJ1-1, with D perhaps matching TRBD1 (5 bases). The CDR3 spans 13 residues. CDR1 and CDR2 (germline): MGHRA, YSYEKL. V was shortened by 1 base and J by 5 bases, with 8 bases between the two germline ends. The chain's CDR3 is CASSQVGGTEAFF. The CDR3 DNA reads as TGCGCCAGCAGCCAAGTGGGGGGGACTGAAGCTTTCTTT.

This rearrangement joins TRBV24-1 to TRBJ1-5; tentatively, D is TRBD1 (6 bases). This CDR3 comprises 14 residues. Trimming removed 0 bases at V and 6 bases at J, with 8 bases between. Germline V CDR1 and CDR2: KGHDR, SFDVKD. The CDR3 is CATSDLTGTQPQHF. The CDR3 DNA follows: TGTGCCACCAGTGATTTGACAGGGACTCAGCCCCAGCATTTT.

A few counts support this clone. The J gene is TRBJ2-1, the V gene TRBV4-1, with TRBD2 as a possible D gene (5 bases). This CDR3 region has 14 residues. Germline values: CDR1 MGHRA, CDR2 YSYEKL. The V end lost 4 bases, the J end lost 5 bases, and 12 bases lay between the germline ends. The CDR3 DNA follows: TGCGCCAGCAGCCGCTACGACGGGGACAATGAGCAGTTCTTC. Protein product: CASSRYDGDNEQFF.

The rearrangement uses TRBV4-3 and TRBJ1-6; possibly TRBD1 for D (5 bases). CDR1 and CDR2 (germline): LGHNA, YSLEER. Deletions cut 4 bases from V and 7 bases from J, with 20 bases between. This CDR3 has 17 amino acids. The CDR3 DNA sequence: TGCGCCAGCAGCCGCAACCCGGACACCAGTCAAAATTCACCCCTCCACTTT. Translating gives CASSRNPDTSQNSPLHF.

The chain couples TRBV6-6 to TRBJ1-2; TRBD1 matches 12 bases. The CDR3 is 13 residues long. From germline, CDR1 is MNHNY and CDR2 SVGAGI (reference sequence). V shed 5 bases and J 7 bases; nucleotides not matched to a gene: 2. The CDR3 reads CASSRGQGAGYTF. The CDR3 bases are TGTGCCAGCAGTAGGGGACAGGGGGCTGGCTACACCTTC.

The rearrangement links TRBV24-1 to TRBJ2-1; 10 nucleotides agree with TRBD1. The CDR3 is made up of 15 amino acids. V lost 7 bases and J lost 8; bases outside the gene matches: 10. In germline, CDR1 is KGHDR, CDR2 SFDVKD. The CDR3 DNA is TGTGCCACCAGACCCACCGGGACAGGGGTCTATGAGCAGTTCTTC. Amino acid sequence: CATRPTGTGVYEQFF.

This chain connects TRBV4-1 to TRBJ1-3, with D unresolved. The germline V gene encodes CDR1 MGHRA and CDR2 YSYEKL. V was shortened by 1 base and J by 4 bases, with 11 bases between the two germline ends. CDR3 length equals 15 residues. CDR3 sequence: CASSQGGFTGNTIYF. CDR3 nucleotides: TGCGCCAGCAGCCAAGGAGGGTTTACCGGAAACACCATATATTTT.

The genes are TRBV7-2 and TRBJ2-5; TRBD2 matches 8 bases. Germline V gives CDR1 SGHTA, CDR2 FQGNSA. V was pared by 3 bases and J by 6 bases, with 12 bases of the junction left unmatched. The CDR3 covers 16 residues. The CDR3, as DNA: TGTGCCAGCAGCTTTGAATCGGGGGGGCCCTGGAAGACCCAGTACTTC. Amino acid sequence: CASSFESGGPWKTQYF.

The CDR3 DNA sequence: TGCGCCAGCAGTAGGGGTGGAACTGAAGCTTTCTTT. It encodes CASSRGGTEAFF. V and J are TRBV23-1 and TRBJ1-1; the D gene is possibly TRBD1 (5 bases). TRBV23-1 falls under the ORF class, with uncertain function. Trimming took off 5 bases at V and 5 bases at J, with 9 bases between the two ends. The CDR3 consists of 12 residues.

This chain links TRBV19 with TRBJ1-6, with D perhaps TRBD1 (6 bases). Trimming stripped 4 bases from V and 12 bases from J, with 16 bases between. The CDR3 contains 14 residues. Germline V gene data show CDR1 as LNHDA and CDR2 as SQIVND (reference sequence). The CDR3 DNA reads as TGTGCCAGTAGTACTAAACAGGGCGACGGACCCCTCCACTTT. This codes for CASSTKQGDGPLHF.

This sequence joins TRBV6-5 and TRBJ2-5, with 7 nucleotides matching TRBD1. The length of the CDR3 is 14 residues. The V gene end was trimmed by 6 bases and the J gene end by 4 bases; junction bases not matched to a gene: 8. CDR1 and CDR2 from the germline V gene are MNHEY and SVGAGI. The CDR3 protein is CASRAGTESETQYF. The CDR3 coding sequence is TGTGCCAGCAGAGCCGGGACAGAATCAGAGACCCAGTACTTC.